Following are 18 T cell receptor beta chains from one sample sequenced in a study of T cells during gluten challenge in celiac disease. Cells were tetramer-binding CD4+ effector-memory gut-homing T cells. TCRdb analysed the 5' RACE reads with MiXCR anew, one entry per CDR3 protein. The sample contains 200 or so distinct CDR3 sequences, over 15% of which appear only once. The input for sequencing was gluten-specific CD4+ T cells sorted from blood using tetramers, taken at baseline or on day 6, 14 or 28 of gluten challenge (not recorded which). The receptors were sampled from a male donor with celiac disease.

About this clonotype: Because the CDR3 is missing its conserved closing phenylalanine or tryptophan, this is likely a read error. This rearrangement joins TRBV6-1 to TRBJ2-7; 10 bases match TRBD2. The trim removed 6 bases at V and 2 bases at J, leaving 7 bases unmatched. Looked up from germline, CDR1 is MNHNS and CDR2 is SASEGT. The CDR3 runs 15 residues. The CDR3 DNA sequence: TGTGCCAGCAGCGACCCGACTAGCGGGCCCTACGAGCAGTACTAC. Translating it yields CASSDPTSGPYEQYY.

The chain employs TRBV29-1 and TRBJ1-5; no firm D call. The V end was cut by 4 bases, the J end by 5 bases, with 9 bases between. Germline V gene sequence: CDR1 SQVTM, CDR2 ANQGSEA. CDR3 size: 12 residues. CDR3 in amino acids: CSVGGFDQPQHF. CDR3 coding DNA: TGCAGCGTTGGGGGTTTCGATCAGCCCCAGCATTTT.

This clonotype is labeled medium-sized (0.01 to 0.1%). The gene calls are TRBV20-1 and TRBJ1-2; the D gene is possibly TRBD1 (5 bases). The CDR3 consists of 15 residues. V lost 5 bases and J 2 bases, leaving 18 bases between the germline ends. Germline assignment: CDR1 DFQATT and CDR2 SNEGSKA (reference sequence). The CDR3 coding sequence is TGCAGTGCTGGGGGTAGTGTGCAGGGAAACTATGGCTACACCTTC. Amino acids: CSAGGSVQGNYGYTF.

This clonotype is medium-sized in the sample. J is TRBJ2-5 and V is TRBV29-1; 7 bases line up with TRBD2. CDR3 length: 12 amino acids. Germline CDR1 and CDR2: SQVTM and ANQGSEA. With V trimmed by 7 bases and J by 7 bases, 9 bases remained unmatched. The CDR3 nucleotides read TGCAGCGGGGGCGGCTGGGAGGGGACCCAGTACTTC. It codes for CSGGGWEGTQYF.

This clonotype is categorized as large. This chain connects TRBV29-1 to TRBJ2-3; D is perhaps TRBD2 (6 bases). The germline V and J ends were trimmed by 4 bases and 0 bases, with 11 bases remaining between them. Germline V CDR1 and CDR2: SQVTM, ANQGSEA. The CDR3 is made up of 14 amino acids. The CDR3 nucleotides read TGCAGCGTTGCCCACGGGGGAAGCACAGATACGCAGTATTTT. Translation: CSVAHGGSTDTQYF.

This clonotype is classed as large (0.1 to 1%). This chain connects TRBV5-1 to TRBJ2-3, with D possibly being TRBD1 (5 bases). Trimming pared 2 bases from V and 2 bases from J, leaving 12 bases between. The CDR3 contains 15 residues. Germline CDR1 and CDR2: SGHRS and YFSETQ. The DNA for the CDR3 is TGCGCCAGCAGCTTACGGCCAGGGAACACAGATACGCAGTATTTT. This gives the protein CASSLRPGNTDTQYF.

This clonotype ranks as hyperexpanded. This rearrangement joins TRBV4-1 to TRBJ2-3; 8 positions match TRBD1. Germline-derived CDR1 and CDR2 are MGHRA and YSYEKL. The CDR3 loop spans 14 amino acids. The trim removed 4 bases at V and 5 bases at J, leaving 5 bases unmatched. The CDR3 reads CASSLGQGGDTQYF. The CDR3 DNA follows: TGCGCCAGCAGCCTCGGACAGGGCGGAGATACGCAGTATTTT.

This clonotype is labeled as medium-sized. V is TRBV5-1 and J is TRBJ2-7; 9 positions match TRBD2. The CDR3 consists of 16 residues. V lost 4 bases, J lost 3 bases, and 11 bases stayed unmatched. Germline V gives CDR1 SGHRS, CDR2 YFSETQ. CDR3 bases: TGCGCCAGCAGCATACTAGCGGGCCTGTGGGGCTACGAGCAGTACTTC. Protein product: CASSILAGLWGYEQYF.

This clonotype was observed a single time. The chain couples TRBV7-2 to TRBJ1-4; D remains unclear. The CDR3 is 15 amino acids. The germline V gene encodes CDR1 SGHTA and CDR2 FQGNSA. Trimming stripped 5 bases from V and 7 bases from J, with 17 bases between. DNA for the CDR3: TGTGCCAGCAGCCCTAGACCTGGAATCAGTGAAAAACTGTTTTTT. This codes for CASSPRPGISEKLFF.

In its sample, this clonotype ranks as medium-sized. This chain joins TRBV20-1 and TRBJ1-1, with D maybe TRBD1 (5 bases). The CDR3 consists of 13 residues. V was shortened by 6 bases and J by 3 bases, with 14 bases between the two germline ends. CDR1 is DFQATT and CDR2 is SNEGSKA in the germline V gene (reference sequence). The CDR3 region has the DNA TGCAGTGCCCACGCGGGGGGGTACACTGAAGCTTTCTTT. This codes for CSAHAGGYTEAFF.

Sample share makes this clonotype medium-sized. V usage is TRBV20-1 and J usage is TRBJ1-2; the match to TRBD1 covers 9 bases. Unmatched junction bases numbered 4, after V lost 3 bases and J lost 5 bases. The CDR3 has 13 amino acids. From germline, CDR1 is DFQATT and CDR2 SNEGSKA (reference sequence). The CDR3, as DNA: TGCAGTGCTAGTTTACAGGGGGCGTATGGCTACACCTTC. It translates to CSASLQGAYGYTF.

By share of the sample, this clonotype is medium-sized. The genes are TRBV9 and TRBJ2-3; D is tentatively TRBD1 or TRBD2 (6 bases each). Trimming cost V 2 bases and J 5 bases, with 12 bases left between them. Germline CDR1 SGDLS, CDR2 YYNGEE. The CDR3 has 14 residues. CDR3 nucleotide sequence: TGTGCCAGCAGCGTGGGGGGCGCGGAAGATACGCAGTATTTT. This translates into CASSVGGAEDTQYF.

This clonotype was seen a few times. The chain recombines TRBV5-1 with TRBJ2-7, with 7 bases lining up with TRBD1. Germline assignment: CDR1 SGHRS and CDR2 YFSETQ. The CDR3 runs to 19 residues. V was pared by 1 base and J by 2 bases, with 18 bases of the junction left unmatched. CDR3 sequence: CASSLLAAATGERTYEQYF. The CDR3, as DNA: TGCGCCAGCAGCTTGCTGGCGGCTGCTACAGGGGAACGGACCTACGAGCAGTACTTC.

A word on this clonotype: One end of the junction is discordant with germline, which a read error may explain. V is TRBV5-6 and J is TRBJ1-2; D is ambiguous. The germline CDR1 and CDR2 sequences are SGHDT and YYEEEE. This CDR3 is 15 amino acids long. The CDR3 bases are TGTGACAGCAGCTCTCTAAGGACGGATCGCGAAGGCTACCCCTTC. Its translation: CDSSSLRTDREGYPF.

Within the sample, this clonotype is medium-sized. The CDR3 region is CASSDPTSGPYEQYF. CDR3 nucleotides: TGTGCCAGCAGTGACCCGACTAGCGGGCCCTACGAGCAGTACTTC. This chain links TRBV6-1 with TRBJ2-7; 10 bases are shared with TRBD2. The germline V gene has CDR1 MNHNS and CDR2 SASEGT. With 3 bases clipped from V and 2 bases from J, the junction kept 4 bases outside the gene matches. The CDR3 length is 15 residues.

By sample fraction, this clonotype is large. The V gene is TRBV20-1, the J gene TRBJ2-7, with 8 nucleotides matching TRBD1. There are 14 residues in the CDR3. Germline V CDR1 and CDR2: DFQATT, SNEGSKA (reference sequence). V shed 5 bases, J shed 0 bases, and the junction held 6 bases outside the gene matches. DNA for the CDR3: TGCAGTGCTTATACAGGGGGTGACTCCTACGAGCAGTACTTC. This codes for CSAYTGGDSYEQYF.

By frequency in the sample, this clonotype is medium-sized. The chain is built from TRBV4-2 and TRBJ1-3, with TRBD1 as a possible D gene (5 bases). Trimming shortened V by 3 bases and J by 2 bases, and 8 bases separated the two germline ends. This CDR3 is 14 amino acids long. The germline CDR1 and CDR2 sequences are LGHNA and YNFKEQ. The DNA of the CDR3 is TGTGCCAGCAGCCATCCGGGACCTGGAAACACCATATATTTT. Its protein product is CASSHPGPGNTIYF.

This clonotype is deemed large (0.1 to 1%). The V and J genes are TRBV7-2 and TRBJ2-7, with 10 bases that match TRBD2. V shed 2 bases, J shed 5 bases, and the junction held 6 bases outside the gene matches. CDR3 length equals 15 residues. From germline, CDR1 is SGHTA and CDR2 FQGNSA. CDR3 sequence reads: CASSLRASGGHEQYF. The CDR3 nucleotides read TGTGCCAGCAGCTTAAGGGCTAGCGGGGGCCACGAGCAGTACTTC.